A selection of T cell receptor beta chains follows, all from one sample in a study of PD-L1 blockade in urothelial cancer. Sequencing was performed with immunoSEQ multiplex PCR; in TCRdb, only in-frame clones are kept and a portion is missing. The profile shows around 130,000 clones, approximately 88% of them singletons. Source: PBMCs, taken around atezolizumab (anti-PD-L1) treatment. The receptors here all came from a man aged 50 to 59 with urothelial cancer. Each CDR3 is given with its conserved first and last residue. A D gene is named only where the DNA matches it firmly. Expanded clones are given a class, and other clones once, few, many or no size at all.

V gene	J gene	clone size	D gene	CDR3 protein	CDR3 DNA
TRBV27	TRBJ2-2	NA	NA	CASSGGGAPTGELFF	TGTGCCAGCTCTGGCGGGGGCGCGCCCACCGGGGAGCTGTTTTTT
TRBV18	TRBJ2-7	NA	NA	CASSPFAPRQSSYEQYF	TGTGCCAGCTCACCATTCGCCCCGCGGCAGAGCTCCTACGAGCAGTACTTC
TRBV13	TRBJ2-1	NA	TRBD2	CASSPFEGEGPYNEQFF	TGTGCCAGCAGCCCATTCGAAGGGGAGGGACCCTACAATGAGCAGTTCTTC
TRBV29-1	TRBJ2-3	once	TRBD2	CSVEDRASGRPAGDTQYF	TGCAGCGTTGAAGATCGTGCTAGCGGGAGGCCAGCAGGAGATACGCAGTATTTT
TRBV2	TRBJ2-2	NA	NA	CASSEVYSAGELFF	TGTGCCAGCAGTGAAGTCTATTCCGCCGGGGAGCTGTTTTTT
TRBV19	TRBJ2-1	NA	NA	CASSGRGRVKDNEQFF	TGTGCCAGTAGTGGTCGGGGAAGGGTGAAGGATAATGAGCAGTTCTTC
TRBV7-2	TRBJ2-7	NA	NA	CASSSGTRNYEQYF	TGTGCCAGCAGCTCGGGGACAAGAAACTACGAGCAGTACTTC
TRBV28	TRBJ2-4	NA	NA	CASSFQGTVAKNIQYF	TGTGCCAGCAGTTTTCAGGGGACGGTAGCCAAAAACATTCAGTACTTC
TRBV28	TRBJ2-7	NA	NA	CASSFDSTMEEYF	TGTGCCAGCAGTTTTGACTCCACAATGGAGGAGTACTTC
TRBV27	TRBJ2-7	NA	NA	CASSLSEHYEQYF	TGTGCCAGCAGTTTAAGCGAACACTACGAGCAGTACTTC
TRBV13	TRBJ1-3	few	NA	CASSLAGGSGNTIYF	TGTGCCAGCAGCTTAGCCGGAGGGAGTGGAAACACCATATATTTT
TRBV28	TRBJ2-5	once	NA	CAISRRMVGTQYF	TGTGCCATCTCTCGGCGGATGGTAGGGACCCAGTACTTC
TRBV5-4	TRBJ1-4	NA	NA	CASSPSGSLPNEKLFF	TGTGCCAGCAGCCCTAGCGGGAGTCTGCCGAATGAAAAACTGTTTTTT
TRBV27	TRBJ1-5	NA	TRBD1	CASSAGQGIGRNQPQHF	TGTGCCAGCAGTGCCGGACAGGGTATCGGTCGCAATCAGCCCCAGCATTTT
TRBV7-3	TRBJ2-3	once	NA	CASSSGGHTGGTDTQYF	TGTGCCAGCAGCTCTGGGGGCCACACGGGCGGCACAGATACGCAGTATTTT
TRBV7-9	TRBJ1-1	NA	TRBD1	CASSYTSGTGGTEAFF	TGTGCCAGCAGCTATACCTCCGGGACAGGGGGCACTGAAGCTTTCTTT
TRBV7-8	TRBJ2-5	NA	TRBD2	CASFGTILTETQYF	TGTGCCAGCTTCGGGACTATCCTTACCGAGACCCAGTACTTC
TRBV28	TRBJ2-7	NA	TRBD2	CASSTTHSGRGTYEQYF	TGTGCCAGCAGTACTACCCATAGCGGGAGAGGCACCTACGAGCAGTACTTC
TRBV19	TRBJ2-2	NA	TRBD2	CASSNSGGIGGELFF	TGTGCCAGTAGTAATTCCGGGGGGATTGGCGGGGAGCTGTTTTTT
TRBV10-3	TRBJ2-7	NA	TRBD2	CAISEAPGSGREYEQYF	TGTGCCATCAGTGAGGCTCCAGGTAGCGGGAGGGAGTACGAGCAGTACTTC
TRBV7-9	TRBJ2-1	NA	TRBD2	CASSSSGTSGRAGQFF	TGTGCCAGCAGCAGCTCCGGGACTAGCGGGAGGGCCGGGCAGTTCTTC
TRBV9	TRBJ1-3	NA	NA	CASSVAESGNTIYF	TGTGCCAGCAGCGTTGCGGAATCTGGAAACACCATATATTTT
TRBV5-4	TRBJ2-7	NA	TRBD2	CASSPGTSEGYEQYF	TGTGCCAGCAGCCCCGGGACTAGCGAAGGGTACGAGCAGTACTTC
TRBV5-8	TRBJ1-5	NA	NA	CASSLSLDQPQHF	TGTGCCAGCAGCTTAAGCCTAGATCAGCCCCAGCATTTT
TRBV7-2	TRBJ2-7	NA	TRBD2	CASSQGLAAYEQYF	TGTGCCAGCAGCCAGGGACTAGCGGCCTACGAGCAGTACTTC
TRBV5-1	TRBJ2-3	NA	TRBD2	CASSPSGSKADTQYF	TGCGCCAGCAGCCCTAGCGGGAGCAAGGCAGATACGCAGTATTTT
TRBV7-2	TRBJ2-1	medium-sized	NA	CASRRTNYNEQFF	TGTGCCAGCAGGCGCACTAACTACAATGAGCAGTTCTTC
TRBV23-1	TRBJ2-7	few	NA	CASSQSHWSYEQYF	TGCGCCAGCAGTCAATCCCACTGGAGCTACGAGCAGTACTTC